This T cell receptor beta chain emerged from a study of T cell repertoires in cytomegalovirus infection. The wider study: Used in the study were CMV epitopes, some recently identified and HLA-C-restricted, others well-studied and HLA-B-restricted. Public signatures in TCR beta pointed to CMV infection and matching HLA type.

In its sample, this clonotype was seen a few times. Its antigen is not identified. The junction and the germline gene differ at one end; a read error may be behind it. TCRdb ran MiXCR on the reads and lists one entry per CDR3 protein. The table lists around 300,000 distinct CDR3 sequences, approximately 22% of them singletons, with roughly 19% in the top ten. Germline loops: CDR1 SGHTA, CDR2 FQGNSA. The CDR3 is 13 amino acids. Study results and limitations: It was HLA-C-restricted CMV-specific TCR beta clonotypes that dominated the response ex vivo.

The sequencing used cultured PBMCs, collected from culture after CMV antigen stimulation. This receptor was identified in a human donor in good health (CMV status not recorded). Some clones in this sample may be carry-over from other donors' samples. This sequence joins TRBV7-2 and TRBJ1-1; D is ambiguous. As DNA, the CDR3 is TGTGCCAGCAACTTAGACGGCGTCGCTGAAGCTTTCTTT. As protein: CASNLDGVAEAFF. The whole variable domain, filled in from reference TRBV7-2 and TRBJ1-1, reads GAGVSQSPSNKVTEKGKDVELRCDPISGHTALYWYRQSLGQGLEFLIYFQGNSAPDKSGLPSDRFSAERTGGSVSTLTIQRTQQEDSAVYLCASNLDGVAEAFFGQGTRLTVV.